The TCR beta chain under discussion was sequenced for a study of T cell changes during pregnancy in multiple sclerosis. CDR1 and CDR2 from the germline V gene are LNHDA and SQIVND (reference sequence). The CDR3 is 14 amino acids. Deletions cut 3 bases from V and 2 bases from J, with 11 bases between. Profiled with immunoSEQ multiplex PCR; TCRdb holds only in-frame clones, not every one. The data hold 70,000 to 95,000 clones, with 90% to 95% observed a single time. The TCR sequence derives from a female donor with multiple sclerosis, enrolled in a pregnancy study. This rearrangement joins TRBV19 to TRBJ2-7; D is possibly TRBD2 (6 bases). This sample comprised peripheral blood, obtained in the first trimester of pregnancy. The CDR3 DNA sequence: TGTGCCAGTAGTATCGGGGGTGTTACCTACGAGCAGTACTTC. Protein: CASSIGGVTYEQYF.